A single sample gave rise to the 15 T cell receptor beta chains below, sequenced in a study of radiotherapy plus CTLA-4 blockade in lung cancer. TCRdb's copy holds only in-frame clones and misses some; the assay was immunoSEQ multiplex PCR. The profile shows about 120,000 clones, roughly 77% of them singletons. The specimen comprised peripheral blood, sampled from a patient treated with radiotherapy plus ipilimumab. The receptors here all came from a human donor with non-small cell lung cancer that progressed on radiotherapy plus ipilimumab. Some clones in this sample may be carry-over from other donors' samples.

V usage is TRBV2 and J usage is TRBJ2-5, with a tentative D call TRBD1 (5 bases). The V end was cut by 6 bases, the J end by 0 bases, with 5 bases between. CDR3 length: 12 residues. The germline V gene encodes CDR1 SNHLY and CDR2 FYNNEI. The CDR3 bases are TGTGCCAGCAGAGGGGACCAAGAGACCCAGTACTTC. Translated: CASRGDQETQYF.

V gene TRBV10-3 combines with J gene TRBJ1-5; perhaps TRBD1 as D (6 bases). Germline CDR1 and CDR2: ENHRY and SYGVKD. V lost 5 bases and J 7 bases, leaving 12 bases between the germline ends. The length of the CDR3 is 13 residues. This CDR3 is CAISTGQGQPQHF. CDR3 DNA sequence: TGTGCCATCAGTACAGGTCAGGGGCAGCCCCAGCATTTT.

This clone was observed many times. The J gene is TRBJ2-7, the V gene TRBV25-1; D is tentatively TRBD1 or TRBD2 (6 bases each). The ends were cut back, 5 bases at V and 3 bases at J, with 17 bases in the middle. The CDR3 runs 15 residues. From germline, CDR1 is MGHDK and CDR2 SYGVNS. CDR3 residues: CASSKTAGDFYEQYF. CDR3 coding DNA: TGTGCCAGCAGTAAGACGGCAGGGGACTTCTACGAGCAGTACTTC.

The chain uses TRBV7-3 and TRBJ1-2, with D perhaps TRBD1 (6 bases). V gave up 1 base and J gave up 4 bases, with 10 bases separating them. Germline lookup yields CDR1 SGHTA and CDR2 FQGTGA. The CDR3 totals 14 residues. CDR3 DNA sequence: TGTGCCAGCAGCTTAAATGGGGGCGGCTATGGCTACACCTTC. Amino acids: CASSLNGGGYGYTF.

The chain combines TRBV30 with TRBJ2-4; D gene unclear. CDR3 length equals 14 residues. V was shortened by 2 bases and J by 6 bases, with 14 bases between the two germline ends. Germline V gene lookup returns CDR1 GTSNPN and CDR2 SVGIG (reference sequence). In DNA, the CDR3 is TGTGCCTGGAGTACAGCCAGCAACTTAAACATTCAGTACTTC. Protein sequence: CAWSTASNLNIQYF. Looking up the rest from reference TRBV30 and TRBJ2-4 gives the full variable domain: SQTIHQWPATLVQPVGSPLSLECTVEGTSNPNLYWYRQAAGRGLQLLFYSVGIGQISSEVPQNLSASRPQDRQFILSSKKLLLSDSGFYLCAWSTASNLNIQYFGAGTRLSVL.

The rearrangement links TRBV6-5 to TRBJ1-2, with D unclear. The CDR3 sequence is 13 residues long. Trimming left V 4 bases short and J 2 bases short, with 8 bases between. Per germline, CDR1 MNHEY and CDR2 SVGAGI. The CDR3 DNA is TGTGCCAGCAGTTTGGACGGAAACTATGGCTACACCTTC. This encodes CASSLDGNYGYTF.

The chain employs TRBV9 and TRBJ2-1; 9 bases are shared with TRBD2. The CDR3 is 16 amino acids. V lost 0 bases to trimming and J lost 9 bases; unmatched junction nucleotides: 10. The germline V gene encodes CDR1 SGDLS and CDR2 YYNGEE. Here the CDR3 reads CASSVGNSGGPGEQFF. In DNA form, the CDR3 reads TGTGCCAGCAGCGTAGGGAACAGCGGGGGGCCCGGTGAGCAGTTCTTC.

The gene calls are TRBV20-1 and TRBJ1-3, with a tentative D call TRBD1 (5 bases). This CDR3 spans 11 amino acids. Germline V gene sequence: CDR1 DFQATT, CDR2 SNEGSKA (reference sequence). The DNA of the CDR3 is TGCAGCCCTAGGGGTGGAAACACCATATATTTT. Its translation: CSPRGGNTIYF.

This clone showed up just a few times. The V call is TRBV4-1, the J call TRBJ1-4; D gene ambiguous. This CDR3 has 15 amino acids. V lost 1 base and J 7 bases, leaving 13 bases between the germline ends. The V gene's germline CDR1 is MGHRA and CDR2 YSYEKL. The CDR3 nucleotides are TGCGCCAGCAGCCAAGTCAACCAGTACGGTGAAAAACTGTTTTTT. Protein: CASSQVNQYGEKLFF.

The rearrangement uses TRBV7-2 and TRBJ2-3; D is unclear. V lost 1 base to trimming and J lost 4 bases, with 12 bases between them. The germline V gene has CDR1 SGHTA and CDR2 FQGNSA. There are 15 residues in the CDR3. CDR3 protein: CASSLGRPDADTQYF. The DNA for the CDR3 is TGTGCCAGCAGCTTAGGTCGGCCGGACGCAGATACGCAGTATTTT.

This clone was observed a handful of times. V is TRBV6-1 and J is TRBJ1-3; 8 bases line up with TRBD1. The trim removed 4 bases at V and 4 bases at J, leaving 6 bases unmatched. The CDR3 is made up of 15 amino acids. CDR1 and CDR2 from the germline V gene are MNHNS and SASEGT. CDR3 coding DNA: TGTGCCAGCAGTGTCTTCGGACAGGGAGGAAACACCATATATTTT. This gives the protein CASSVFGQGGNTIYF.

The genes are TRBV5-1 and TRBJ2-5, with D perhaps given as TRBD1 or TRBD2 (5 bases each). The J call may not be correct, given that the DNA end is closer to TRBJ2-7. CDR1 and CDR2 (germline): SGHRS, YFSETQ. The CDR3 has 15 residues. This CDR3 is CASSQDQGRIYEQYF. In nucleotides, the CDR3 is TGCGCCAGCAGCCAGGACCAGGGACGAATTTACGAGCAGTACTTC.

In nucleotides, the CDR3 is TGTGCCAGCTCACCTACAGGTCTCTATGGCTACACCTTC. Protein sequence: CASSPTGLYGYTF. The V call is TRBV18, the J call TRBJ1-2; a possible D gene is TRBD1 (5 bases). This CDR3 is built from 13 residues. Germline CDR1 and CDR2: KGHSH and LQKENI. Trimming left V 3 bases short and J 4 bases short, with 9 bases between.

J is TRBJ1-1 and V is TRBV6-6; 7 nucleotides match TRBD1. The V gene's germline CDR1 is MNHNY and CDR2 SVGAGI (reference sequence). The CDR3 consists of 14 residues. V was pared by 5 bases and J by 0 bases, with 3 bases of the junction left unmatched. The CDR3 loop reads CASSKQGMNTEAFF. DNA of the CDR3: TGTGCCAGCAGTAAACAGGGGATGAACACTGAAGCTTTCTTT.

The CDR3 bases are TGTGCCAGCAGTGACCCCGGGGTAATGGATGCAACTAATGAAAAACTGTTTTTT. Protein: CASSDPGVMDATNEKLFF. This chain links TRBV28 with TRBJ1-4; the D is unclear. Looked up from germline, CDR1 is MDHEN and CDR2 is SYDVKM. The CDR3 has 18 residues. V was cut by 5 bases and J by 0 bases, with 19 bases left in between.